This T cell receptor (beta chain) was documented in a study of blood T cell repertoires in COVID-19. Overall study: Sample material is recorded as cDNA or gDNA derived from T cells, B-cell-depleted T cells, or PBMCs.

Libraries were prepared by immunoSEQ multiplex PCR; TCRdb keeps only in-frame clonotypes and omits some of them. The data hold roughly 380,000 clones, with around 84% observed a single time. The V end lost 2 bases, the J end lost 0 bases, and 14 bases lay between the germline ends. The length of the CDR3 is 17 residues. The germline CDR1 and CDR2 sequences are ENHRY and SYGVKD. The genes are TRBV10-3 and TRBJ1-3; weak D call: TRBD1 (6 bases). This TCR was recovered from a human donor with acute or convalescent COVID-19. The donor label of this sample is uncertain. Material: peripheral blood. CDR3 sequence reads: CAISEASQGHSGNTIYF. In nucleotides, the CDR3 is TGTGCCATCAGTGAGGCGTCCCAGGGGCACTCTGGAAACACCATATATTTT.